This T cell receptor (beta chain) was obtained from a study of T cell repertoires in aging, cancer and after chemotherapy. For the study at large: Donor ages fell into six groups from 30 or younger up to 70 or older.

The CDR3 is made up of 14 amino acids. Germline CDR1 is SGHDT and CDR2 is YYEEEE. Germline trimming cut 3 bases from V and 4 bases from J; bases unmatched to any gene: 2. A mixed TRB-A/B primer pool amplified rearranged TRB by multiplex touch-down PCR. MiXCR was run by TCRdb on the multiplex PCR reads, yielding one entry per CDR3 protein. The profile covers about 1,200 distinct CDR3 sequences, with roughly 25% appearing a single time and 60% to 80% taken by the ten largest. Peripheral blood genomic DNA, not sorted cells or RNA, was the template. The clonotype was recovered from a human donor with a blood cancer. The material sequenced was blood. The rearrangement joins TRBV5-6 to TRBJ2-2, with TRBD2 matching over 8 bases. The CDR3 sequence: CASSWSGSTGELFF. The CDR3 DNA reads as TGTGCCAGCAGCTGGAGCGGGAGCACCGGGGAGCTGTTTTTT.